A single sample gave rise to the 20 T cell receptor beta chains below, sequenced in a study of T cell repertoires in cytomegalovirus infection. TCRdb used MiXCR to reprocess the reads, holding one entry per CDR3 protein. The repertoire holds more than 650,000 distinct CDR3 sequences, with approximately 34% as singletons. Sequencing input: PBMCs. These TCRs come from a human donor in good health (CMV status not recorded). Some clones in this sample may be carry-over from other donors' samples.

J is TRBJ1-1 and V is TRBV7-6; 9 bases are shared with TRBD1. After removal of 4 bases from V and 3 bases from J, the junction contained 3 bases not matched to a gene. The germline V gene encodes CDR1 SGHVS and CDR2 FNYEAQ. CDR3 size: 14 residues. CDR3 sequence: CASSSGQGHTEAFF. As DNA, the CDR3 is TGTGCCAGCAGCTCGGGACAGGGACACACTGAAGCTTTCTTT. The full variable domain, with the rest looked up from reference TRBV7-6 and TRBJ1-1, is GAGVSQSPRYKVTKRGQDVALRCDPISGHVSLYWYRQALGQGPEFLTYFNYEAQQDKSGLPNDRFSAERPEGSISTLTIQRTEQRDSAMYRCASSSGQGHTEAFFGQGTRLTVV.

This clonotype was observed a handful of times. The V call is TRBV6-2 or TRBV6-3, the J call TRBJ1-6, with 9 bases identical to TRBD1. Germline V gives CDR1 MNHEY, CDR2 SVGEGT. With 6 bases clipped from V and 10 bases from J, the junction kept 13 bases outside the gene matches. There are 16 residues in the CDR3. CDR3 sequence: CASRRGQGARGSPLHF. In nucleotides, the CDR3 is TGTGCCAGCAGAAGGGGACAGGGTGCGAGAGGATCACCCCTCCACTTT.

J is TRBJ2-7 and V is TRBV28; 13 positions agree with TRBD2. Germline values: CDR1 MDHEN, CDR2 SYDVKM. With V trimmed by 5 bases and J by 7 bases, 11 bases remained unmatched. This CDR3 is built from 16 residues. The CDR3 bases are TGTGCCAGCAGTCCGATTGGACTAGCGGGGGACCGGGAGCAGTACTTC. It encodes CASSPIGLAGDREQYF.

To note about this clonotype: The CDR3 end shows no conserved phenylalanine or tryptophan, and so a read error is likely. This chain links TRBV11-1 with TRBJ2-7; D possibly corresponds to TRBD1 (6 bases). Germline assignment: CDR1 SGHAT and CDR2 FQDESV (reference sequence). The CDR3 consists of 15 residues. Deletions cut 5 bases from V and 9 bases from J, with 23 bases between. CDR3: CASSAAGTSSEAQYC. Here the CDR3 DNA reads TGTGCCAGCAGCGCGGCCGGGACATCCTCCGAGGCGCAGTACTGC.

The gene calls are TRBV19 and TRBJ2-7, with D uncertain. Per germline, CDR1 LNHDA and CDR2 SQIVND (reference sequence). Trimming shortened V by 5 bases and J by 5 bases, and 13 bases separated the two germline ends. There are 13 residues in the CDR3. The CDR3: CASSPNLIHEQYF. In DNA, the CDR3 is TGTGCCAGTAGTCCCAACCTGATACACGAGCAGTACTTC.

This clonotype was counted between two and nine times. This chain connects TRBV28 to TRBJ2-7; TRBD2 agrees at 7 bases. The germline V gene encodes CDR1 MDHEN and CDR2 SYDVKM. This CDR3 has 14 amino acids. The trim removed 2 bases at V and 3 bases at J, leaving 4 bases unmatched. The CDR3 sequence is CASSLPSGIYEQYF. The CDR3 coding sequence is TGTGCCAGCAGTTTACCTAGCGGCATCTACGAGCAGTACTTC.

This clonotype showed up just a few times. This chain connects TRBV7-8 to TRBJ1-4; no clear D. Between the trimmed V and J ends, which lost 5 bases and 7 bases, there was a span of 11 bases. There are 13 residues in the CDR3. Germline V gene data show CDR1 as SGHVS and CDR2 as FQNEAQ. The CDR3 DNA is TGTGCCAGCAGCCGGGTGGGATTTGAAAAACTGTTTTTT. Amino acid sequence: CASSRVGFEKLFF.

This chain uses TRBV20-1 with TRBJ2-6, with TRBD1 matching 8 bases. CDR1 DFQATT and CDR2 SNEGSKA come from the germline V gene (reference sequence). The V and J ends lost 1 base and 0 bases, in that order; junction bases with no gene match: 8. This CDR3 comprises 18 residues. CDR3 nucleotides: TGCAGTGCTAGAGCGCCGGGACAGGCAAACTCTGGGGCCAACGTCCTGACTTTC. Translated: CSARAPGQANSGANVLTF.

The genes are TRBV27 and TRBJ1-4; D gene unclear. Trimming stripped 0 bases from V and 6 bases from J, with 8 bases between. The CDR3 spans 14 residues. CDR1 and CDR2 from the germline V gene are MNHEY and SMNVEV (reference sequence). Written as DNA, the CDR3 is TGTGCCAGCAGTTTATCGTGGCAGTATGAAAAACTGTTTTTT. This gives the protein CASSLSWQYEKLFF.

The sample holds a few counts of this clonotype. The V call is TRBV7-9, the J call TRBJ1-3; possibly TRBD1 for D (5 bases). V was trimmed by 5 bases and J by 4 bases, leaving 12 bases between them. The CDR3 runs to 14 residues. Germline CDR1 and CDR2: SEHNR and FQNEAQ (reference sequence). The CDR3 loop reads CASSHDPGGNTIYF. CDR3 in DNA: TGTGCCAGCAGCCACGACCCAGGGGGAAACACCATATATTTT.

The rearrangement uses TRBV11-1 and TRBJ2-7, with D possibly matching TRBD2 (6 bases). The germline V gene encodes CDR1 SGHAT and CDR2 FQDESV (reference sequence). This CDR3 is 16 amino acids long. V dropped 5 bases and J dropped 7 bases, with 24 bases sitting between them. CDR3 DNA sequence: TGTGCCAGCAGCCTAAGGAGTGGCCTGGGAGGACGGGAGCAGTACTTC. It encodes CASSLRSGLGGREQYF.

The genes are TRBV12-5 and TRBJ2-1; D not resolved. V gave up 3 bases and J gave up 4 bases, with 7 bases separating them. CDR3 length equals 13 residues. Germline CDR1 reads LGHNT; CDR2 reads FRNRAP. CDR3 nucleotide sequence: TGTGCTAGTGGTTTTGGACCTTACAATGAGCAGTTCTTC. It is translated as CASGFGPYNEQFF.

The chain links TRBV12-3 or TRBV12-4 to TRBJ2-2; 7 bases are a match to TRBD2. This CDR3 comprises 18 residues. Unmatched junction bases numbered 10, after V lost 2 bases and J lost 1 base. The CDR3 bases are TGTGCCAGCAGTTTACTTTCCGGGGGGAGCCGGAACACCGGGGAGCTGTTTTTT. Amino acids: CASSLLSGGSRNTGELFF.

With respect to this clonotype: One end of the junction does not line up with germline, which may come from a read error. The chain uses TRBV11-2 and TRBJ2-3; TRBD2 agrees at 8 bases. This CDR3 has 15 residues. Germline CDR1 is SGHAT and CDR2 is FQNNGV. The CDR3 reads CASILVGGGPDTQYF. The CDR3 region has the DNA TGTGCCAGCATCTTAGTTGGCGGGGGGCCGGATACGCAGTATTTT.

V gene TRBV25-1 combines with J gene TRBJ2-1; 7 bases line up with TRBD2. V shed 6 bases and J 5 bases; nucleotides not matched to a gene: 13. The CDR3 runs to 16 residues. CDR1 is MGHDK and CDR2 is SYGVNS in the germline V gene. CDR3 nucleotides: TGTGCCAGCAGGCGAACTGGTCTAGCGGACAACAATGAGCAGTTCTTC. Protein product: CASRRTGLADNNEQFF. Variable domain in full (rest from reference TRBV25-1 and TRBJ2-1): EADIYQTPRYLVIGTGKKITLECSQTMGHDKMYWYQQDPGMELHLIHYSYGVNSTEKGDLSSESTVSRIRTEHFPLTLESARPSHTSQYLCASRRTGLADNNEQFFGPGTRLTVL.

The chain is built from TRBV6-8 and TRBJ1-3, with 7 bases fitting TRBD1. The germline V gene encodes CDR1 MNHGY and CDR2 SAAAGT. The CDR3 runs to 16 residues. Losses at the gene ends were 5 bases for V and 4 bases for J; bases not matched to a gene: 11. In nucleotides, the CDR3 is TGTGCCAGCAGTCCCGGGTATCCGGGACAGGGAAACACCATATATTTT. Protein: CASSPGYPGQGNTIYF.

This clonotype was counted a few times. The chain recombines TRBV28 with TRBJ2-7, with D tentatively TRBD1 (6 bases). The CDR3 sequence is 14 residues long. CDR1 is MDHEN and CDR2 is SYDVKM in the germline V gene. Trimming cost V 7 bases and J 3 bases, with 16 bases left between them. The CDR3 reads CASTFSTGRYEQYF. CDR3 nucleotide sequence: TGTGCCAGCACCTTTTCGACAGGCCGCTACGAGCAGTACTTC.

The chain combines TRBV11-2 with TRBJ2-1; 10 nucleotides align to TRBD2. Germline CDR1 and CDR2: SGHAT and FQNNGV. The CDR3 totals 19 residues. Trimming at V came to 0 bases and at J to 2 bases, leaving 10 bases not matched to a gene. The CDR3 DNA sequence: TGTGCCAGCAGCTTAGATCGAGCGGGAGGGCCCGGTGCCTACAATGAGCAGTTCTTC. Protein: CASSLDRAGGPGAYNEQFF.

The chain is built from TRBV5-4 and TRBJ2-5; 9 bases line up with TRBD2. V was clipped by 0 bases and J by 5 bases; unmatched bases: 8. CDR1 is SGHNT and CDR2 is YYREEE in the germline V gene (reference sequence). The CDR3 covers 16 residues. The CDR3 loop is CASSLGDLAGRETQYF. Here the CDR3 DNA reads TGTGCCAGCAGCTTGGGGGATCTAGCGGGAAGGGAGACCCAGTACTTC.

The rearrangement uses TRBV3-1 and TRBJ1-1, with D uncertain. Deletions cut 4 bases from V and 0 bases from J, with 12 bases between. The CDR3 runs to 15 residues. Germline CDR1 reads LGHDT; CDR2 reads YNNKEL (reference sequence). The CDR3 region has the DNA TGTGCCAGCAGCCCTAGGAGGACCTTGAACACTGAAGCTTTCTTT. It specifies CASSPRRTLNTEAFF.